The clone carrying this TCR beta chain was seen a single time. Losses at the gene ends were 1 base for V and 9 bases for J; bases not matched to a gene: 2. CDR3 length: 13 residues. The germline V gene encodes CDR1 SGHNT and CDR2 YENEEA. Replicate sorted-subset PCRs were loaded with around 200 ng DNA, roughly 33,000 T cell genomes. Original methodology: Junction-only immunoSEQ sequences carried no quality scores, so filtering differed. Produced via immunoSEQ multiplex PCR; TCRdb's table is partial and in-frame only. The V and J calls and clone size come from that table; D and trimming were worked out from the DNA. The sample lists fewer than 3 million clones; less than 95% were seen once. This specimen belongs to a study of shared clonotypes between healthy human individuals. At the level of the study: Three CD4 naive, three CD4 memory, two CD8 naive and one CD8 memory plate were used per donor.

The chain employs TRBV11-3 and TRBJ2-1; 8 nucleotides match TRBD2. The source material was naive CD4+ T cells from PBMCs. Subset in this sample: CD45RA+ positively selected. This clonotype originated in a man between 18 and 35 years old in good health. Some clones in this sample may be carry-over from other donors' samples. CDR3 bases: TGTGCCAGCAGCTTAGGGACTAGCCTTGAGCAGTTCTTC. It translates to CASSLGTSLEQFF.